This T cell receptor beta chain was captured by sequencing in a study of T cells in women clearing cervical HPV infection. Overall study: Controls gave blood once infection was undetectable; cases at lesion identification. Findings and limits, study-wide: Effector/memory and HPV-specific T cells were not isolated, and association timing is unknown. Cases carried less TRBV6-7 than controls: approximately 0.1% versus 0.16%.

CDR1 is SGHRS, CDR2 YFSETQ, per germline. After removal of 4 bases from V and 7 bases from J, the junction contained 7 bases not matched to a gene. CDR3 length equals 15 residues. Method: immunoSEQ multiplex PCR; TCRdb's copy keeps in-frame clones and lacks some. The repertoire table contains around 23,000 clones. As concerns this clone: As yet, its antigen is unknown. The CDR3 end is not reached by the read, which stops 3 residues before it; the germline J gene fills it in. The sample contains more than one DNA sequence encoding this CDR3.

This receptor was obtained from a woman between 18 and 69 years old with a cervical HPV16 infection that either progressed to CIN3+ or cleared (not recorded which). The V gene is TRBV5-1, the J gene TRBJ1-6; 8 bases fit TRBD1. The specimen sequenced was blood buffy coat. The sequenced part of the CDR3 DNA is TGCGCCAGCAGCCCCGGACAGGGTGACAATTCACCC. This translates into CASSPGQGDNSP. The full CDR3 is CASSPGQGDNSPLHF.